This TCR beta chain was captured by sequencing in a study of cytomegalovirus exposure and HLA in healthy donors. Both 60 Vbeta primers and 13 Jbeta primers went into the PCR. Sequencing used immunoSEQ multiplex PCR; TCRdb keeps in-frame clones, though not all of them. Seen here are under 200,000 clones, around 83% observed once, and the top ten hold 8% to 10%. The CDR3 runs to 13 residues. Unmatched junction bases numbered 2, after V lost 1 base and J lost 4 bases. Germline-derived CDR1 and CDR2 are SGHRS and YFSETQ. The sequence was collected from a male donor in good health and CMV-seropositive. The specimen was PBMCs. The J gene is TRBJ2-7, the V gene TRBV5-1; the match to TRBD2 covers 7 bases. The CDR3 reads CASSLTGGYEQYF. The CDR3 coding sequence is TGCGCCAGCAGCTTGACCGGGGGGTACGAGCAGTACTTC.